This T cell receptor beta chain was captured by sequencing in a study of blood T cell repertoires in COVID-19. Repertoires were generated with immunoSEQ multiplex PCR, while TCRdb's copy carries only in-frame clones and drops some. The sample carries roughly 250,000 clones, 75% to 85% recorded once. This CDR3 is 16 amino acids long. In germline, CDR1 is SEHNR, CDR2 FQNEAQ (reference sequence). Trimming cost V 2 bases and J 6 bases; bases outside gene matches: 9. The rearrangement uses TRBV7-9 and TRBJ2-7, with 11 bases aligning to TRBD1. The receptor comes from a human donor in a cohort sampled during active COVID-19. Sequencing was done on a sample of peripheral blood. The chain's CDR3 is CASSLTIWTGGFEQYF. The CDR3 DNA follows: TGTGCCAGCAGCTTAACGATTTGGACAGGGGGCTTCGAGCAGTACTTC.